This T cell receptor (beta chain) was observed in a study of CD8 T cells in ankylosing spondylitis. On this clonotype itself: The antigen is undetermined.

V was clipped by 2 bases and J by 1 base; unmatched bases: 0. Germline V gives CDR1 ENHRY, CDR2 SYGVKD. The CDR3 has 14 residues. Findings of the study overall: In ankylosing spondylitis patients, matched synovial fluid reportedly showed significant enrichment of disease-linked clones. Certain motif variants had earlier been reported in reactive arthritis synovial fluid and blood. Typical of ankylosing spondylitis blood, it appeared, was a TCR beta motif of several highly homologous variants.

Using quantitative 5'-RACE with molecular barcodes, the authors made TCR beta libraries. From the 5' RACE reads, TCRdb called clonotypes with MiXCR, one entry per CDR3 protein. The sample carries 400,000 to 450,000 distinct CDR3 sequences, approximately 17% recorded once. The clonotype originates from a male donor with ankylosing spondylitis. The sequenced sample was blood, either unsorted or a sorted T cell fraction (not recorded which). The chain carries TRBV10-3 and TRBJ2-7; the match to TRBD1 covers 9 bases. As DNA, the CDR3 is TGTGCCATCAGTGAGGGGACAGGGTCCTACGAGCAGTACTTC. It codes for CAISEGTGSYEQYF.